The present T cell receptor beta chain was sequenced within a study of molecular identifiers for immune sequencing clone quantification. Study-wide context: Five aliquots were made in replicates from the RNA of 20,000 or 100,000 naive CD8 cells, and four were sequenced.

This clonotype was picked up a small number of times. Its antigen remains unknown. The V end was cut by 2 bases, the J end by 1 base, with 9 bases between. Germline V gives CDR1 MNHNY, CDR2 SVGAGI (reference sequence). The CDR3 length is 14 residues. Findings and caveats of the study: Detecting spiked Jurkat TCR RNA from one cell among roughly 900,000 naive cells was reportedly possible.

TCRdb reprocessed the PCR reads with MiXCR, giving one entry per CDR3 protein. This table holds over 85,000 distinct CDR3 sequences, under 25% found once. The chain joins TRBV6-6 to TRBJ2-7; D remains unclear. This clonotype was obtained from a human donor in good health. Some libraries in this study had Jurkat cell RNA spiked in. Input material: naive CD8+ T cells from blood, with Jurkat cell RNA spiked in. Regarding subset: FACS-sorted CD8+CD4-CCR7+CD45RA+ naive T cells. CDR3 loop: CASSYPGPSYEQYF. The CDR3 region has the DNA TGTGCCAGCAGTTACCCGGGCCCTTCCTACGAGCAGTACTTC.